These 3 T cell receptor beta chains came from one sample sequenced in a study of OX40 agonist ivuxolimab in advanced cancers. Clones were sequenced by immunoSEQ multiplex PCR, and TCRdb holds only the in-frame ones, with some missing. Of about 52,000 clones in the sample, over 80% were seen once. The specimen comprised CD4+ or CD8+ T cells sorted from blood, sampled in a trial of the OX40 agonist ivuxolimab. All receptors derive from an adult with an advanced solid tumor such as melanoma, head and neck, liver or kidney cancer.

The CDR3 DNA reads TGTGCCAGCAGTTTATTACAGCACACTGAAGCTTTCTTT. This codes for CASSLLQHTEAFF. The rearrangement joins TRBV28 to TRBJ1-1; no reliable D call. This CDR3 has 13 residues. CDR1 is MDHEN and CDR2 is SYDVKM in the germline V gene. Trimming cost V 1 base and J 3 bases, with 6 bases left between them.

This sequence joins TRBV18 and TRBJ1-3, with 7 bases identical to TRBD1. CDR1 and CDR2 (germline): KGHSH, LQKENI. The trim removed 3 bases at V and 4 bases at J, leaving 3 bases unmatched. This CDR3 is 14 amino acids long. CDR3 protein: CASSPGQLGNTIYF. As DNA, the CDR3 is TGTGCCAGCTCACCGGGACAGTTGGGAAACACCATATATTTT. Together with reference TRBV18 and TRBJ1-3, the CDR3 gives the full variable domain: NAGVMQNPRHLVRRRGQEARLRCSPMKGHSHVYWYRQLPEEGLKFMVYLQKENIIDESGMPKERFSAEFPKEGPSILRIQQVVRGDSAAYFCASSPGQLGNTIYFGEGSWLTVV.

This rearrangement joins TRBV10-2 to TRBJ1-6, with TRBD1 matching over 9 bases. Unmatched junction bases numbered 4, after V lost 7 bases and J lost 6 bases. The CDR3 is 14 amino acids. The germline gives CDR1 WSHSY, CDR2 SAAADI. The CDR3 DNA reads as TGCGCCAGCACCAAGGACAGGGGTAATTCACCCCTCCACTTT. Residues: CASTKDRGNSPLHF.